The 31 T cell receptor beta chains below were found in one sample sequenced in a study of neurological immune-mediated disorders. TCRdb re-called the 5' RACE reads through MiXCR, storing one row per CDR3 protein. The sample yields 75,000 to 80,000 distinct CDR3 sequences, just over 5% seen once. Specimen: PBMCs. The receptors were gathered from a woman aged 25 to 45 with multiple sclerosis.

This clonotype was seen repeatedly, ten times or more. The rearrangement links TRBV3-1 to TRBJ2-1; D not certain. The CDR3 loop spans 11 amino acids. The V gene's germline CDR1 is LGHDT and CDR2 YNNKEL (reference sequence). With 2 bases removed from V and 10 bases from J, the gap between germline ends came to 6 bases. CDR3 bases: TGTGCCAGCAGCCAAAGTATGGAGCAGTTCTTC. This encodes CASSQSMEQFF.

This clonotype was seen repeatedly, ten times or more. The chain is built from TRBV20-1 and TRBJ2-1, with TRBD2 matching over 7 bases. The CDR3 length is 14 residues. The V segment lost 5 bases and the J segment 7 bases; nucleotides outside the gene matches: 11. Germline V gives CDR1 DFQATT, CDR2 SNEGSKA (reference sequence). CDR3 protein: CSARRGRPENEQFF. The CDR3 DNA reads as TGCAGTGCTCGCCGCGGGAGACCAGAGAATGAGCAGTTCTTC.

This clonotype showed up many times. The gene calls are TRBV3-1 and TRBJ2-3, with D perhaps matching TRBD1 (6 bases). CDR3 size: 14 residues. In germline, CDR1 is LGHDT, CDR2 YNNKEL (reference sequence). The ends were cut back, 4 bases at V and 0 bases at J, with 8 bases in the middle. CDR3 amino acids: CASSPGQSTDTQYF. The CDR3 region has the DNA TGTGCCAGCAGCCCCGGACAGAGCACAGATACGCAGTATTTT.

The sample holds a few counts of this clonotype. V is TRBV7-2 and J is TRBJ2-5, with TRBD1 identical over 8 bases. The length of the CDR3 is 16 residues. The J segment lost 4 bases and the V segment lost 4 bases, leaving 11 bases of the junction unmatched. The germline V gene encodes CDR1 SGHTA and CDR2 FQGNSA. CDR3 in DNA: TGTGCCAGCAGCTCCGGGACAGGTCCTAGGGGAGAGACCCAGTACTTC. Translating gives CASSSGTGPRGETQYF. Looking up the rest from reference TRBV7-2 and TRBJ2-5 gives the full variable domain: GAGVSQSPSNKVTEKGKDVELRCDPISGHTALYWYRQSLGQGLEFLIYFQGNSAPDKSGLPSDRFSAERTGGSVSTLTIQRTQQEDSAVYLCASSSGTGPRGETQYFGPGTRLLVL.

This clonotype has a count of ten or more. The gene calls are TRBV7-2 and TRBJ2-1, with D unclear. This CDR3 is built from 12 residues. Germline lookup yields CDR1 SGHTA and CDR2 FQGNSA. Trimming shortened V by 1 base and J by 7 bases, and 5 bases separated the two germline ends. This CDR3 reads CASSLVENEQFF. The CDR3 nucleotides are TGTGCCAGCAGCTTAGTGGAGAATGAGCAGTTCTTC.

This clonotype was observed a few times. The chain uses TRBV20-1 and TRBJ1-2, with D possibly matching TRBD1 (6 bases). Trimming pared 1 base from V and 3 bases from J, leaving 9 bases between. The CDR3 is 13 amino acids. The V gene's germline CDR1 is DFQATT and CDR2 SNEGSKA (reference sequence). CDR3 in amino acids: CSARGQVDYGYTF. CDR3 bases: TGCAGTGCTAGAGGACAGGTCGACTATGGCTACACCTTC.

On this clonotype itself: A read error may be the cause here, since a much bigger clone is one base away. Given the absence of the conserved phenylalanine or tryptophan at the CDR3 end, a read error is likely. The chain joins TRBV20-1 to TRBJ2-1; the D gene is possibly TRBD1 (5 bases). Germline-derived CDR1 and CDR2 are DFQATT and SNEGSKA (reference sequence). The CDR3 is 16 residues long. Trimming took 1 base from V and 0 from J, leaving 13 bases between them. DNA of the CDR3: TGCAGTGCTAGAGCATCACGACAGAGCTCCTACAATGAGCAGTTCTGC. Protein product: CSARASRQSSYNEQFC.

This clonotype was counted ten times or more. The chain joins TRBV15 to TRBJ1-3, with D possibly TRBD1 on 6 matching bases. The germline V gene has CDR1 LNHNV and CDR2 YYDKDF (reference sequence). Between the trimmed V and J ends, which lost 1 base and 4 bases, there was a span of 20 bases. This CDR3 has 18 residues. The DNA for the CDR3 is TGTGCCACCAGCAGAGGCGGCCGTCTTGCGACAGGAGGAAACACCATATATTTT. Translated, it gives CATSRGGRLATGGNTIYF.

The CDR3, as DNA: TGTGCCAGCAGCGCAGGACTAGCGGGGTCCTCTAGCACAGATACGCAGTATTTT. This sequence encodes CASSAGLAGSSSTDTQYF. The chain uses TRBV7-6 and TRBJ2-3, with 12 bases identical to TRBD2. V shed 5 bases, J shed 0 bases, and the junction held 9 bases outside the gene matches. CDR3 size: 18 residues. The germline gives CDR1 SGHVS, CDR2 FNYEAQ.

This clonotype occurred many times. The V call is TRBV5-1, the J call TRBJ2-1, with 7 nucleotides matching TRBD2. The CDR3 consists of 18 residues. Per germline, CDR1 SGHRS and CDR2 YFSETQ. V lost 0 bases, J lost 6 bases, and 15 bases stayed unmatched. In nucleotides, the CDR3 is TGCGCCAGCAGCTTGGGCGCCCGACGGGGGGAATCGGGCAATGAGCAGTTCTTC. It specifies CASSLGARRGESGNEQFF. The whole variable domain, remainder taken from reference TRBV5-1 and TRBJ2-1, is KAGVTQTPRYLIKTRGQQVTLSCSPISGHRSVSWYQQTPGQGLQFLFEYFSETQRNKGNFPGRFSGRQFSNSRSEMNVSTLELGDSALYLCASSLGARRGESGNEQFFGPGTRLTVL.

This clonotype was observed many times. This sequence joins TRBV18 and TRBJ1-5, with D maybe TRBD1 (6 bases). Trimming pared 2 bases from V and 7 bases from J, leaving 12 bases between. There are 14 residues in the CDR3. CDR1 KGHSH and CDR2 LQKENI come from the germline V gene. The CDR3 is CASSPEQGNQPQHF. CDR3 in DNA: TGTGCCAGCTCACCAGAACAGGGAAACCAGCCCCAGCATTTT.

Concerning this clonotype: In this CDR3 the conserved last residue, phenylalanine or tryptophan, is missing, so a read error is likely. This sequence joins TRBV18 and TRBJ2-5, with D unclear. V lost 2 bases to trimming and J lost 4 bases, with 5 bases between them. The germline V gene has CDR1 KGHSH and CDR2 LQKENI. The CDR3 runs 12 residues. DNA of the CDR3: TGTGCCAGCTCACCAATCTCAGAGACCCAGTACAAC. It specifies CASSPISETQYN.

This clonotype was recorded many times. J is TRBJ2-3 and V is TRBV29-1; 10 bases match TRBD2. The V gene's germline CDR1 is SQVTM and CDR2 ANQGSEA. After removal of 3 bases from V and 6 bases from J, the junction contained 3 bases not matched to a gene. The CDR3 has 13 amino acids. The CDR3: CSVDLLAGDTQYF. As DNA, the CDR3 is TGCAGCGTTGATCTACTAGCGGGGGATACGCAGTATTTT.

This clonotype was seen at least ten times. The V call is TRBV5-6, the J call TRBJ2-7, with D unclear. V lost 0 bases, J lost 0 bases, and 22 bases lay in between. Germline CDR1 SGHDT, CDR2 YYEEEE. The CDR3 covers 19 residues. The CDR3 is CASSLALVGDDGFSYEQYV. CDR3 coding DNA: TGTGCCAGCAGCTTGGCCCTGGTTGGGGATGATGGCTTCTCCTACGAGCAGTACGTC.

Details on this clonotype: Possible read error: a much larger clone is one base away. The V and J genes are TRBV6-6 and TRBJ2-1, with unresolved D. Germline CDR1 is MNHNY and CDR2 is SVGAGI (reference sequence). The CDR3 is 13 residues long. Trimming cost V 0 bases and J 7 bases, with 7 bases left between them. CDR3 nucleotide sequence: TGTGCCAGCAGTTACTCGGCGATGAATGAGCAGTTCTTC. This sequence encodes CASSYSAMNEQFF.

This clonotype has at least ten counts. The genes are TRBV11-3 and TRBJ2-2; TRBD1 agrees at 7 bases. This CDR3 is 14 amino acids long. The germline V gene encodes CDR1 SGHNT and CDR2 YENEEA. The V segment lost 5 bases and the J segment 3 bases; nucleotides outside the gene matches: 3. The DNA of the CDR3 is TGTGCCAGCAGCAGGGACAGCTACACCGGGGAGCTGTTTTTT. Residues: CASSRDSYTGELFF.

This clonotype was seen ten or more times. The chain recombines TRBV20-1 with TRBJ2-7; D is unclear. The CDR3 runs 13 residues. With 0 bases removed from V and 9 bases from J, the gap between germline ends came to 15 bases. Germline V gives CDR1 DFQATT, CDR2 SNEGSKA (reference sequence). This CDR3 is CSARDLLAGRQYF. CDR3 in DNA: TGCAGTGCTAGAGATTTACTGGCTGGAAGGCAGTACTTC.

CDR3 amino acids: CASSLERADTQYF. The CDR3 nucleotides are TGTGCCAGCAGCTTAGAGCGAGCAGATACGCAGTATTTT. The chain combines TRBV11-1 with TRBJ2-3; D not resolved. Germline lookup yields CDR1 SGHAT and CDR2 FQDESV (reference sequence). The CDR3 runs to 13 residues. V was clipped by 1 base and J by 4 bases, with 6 bases between them.

This clonotype was recorded many times. The V and J genes are TRBV5-1 and TRBJ2-1; 7 nucleotides match TRBD1. The CDR3 has 15 residues. V lost 6 bases to trimming and J lost 5 bases; unmatched junction nucleotides: 11. CDR1 SGHRS and CDR2 YFSETQ come from the germline V gene. CDR3 sequence: CASTLTGEKDNEQFF. The CDR3 nucleotides are TGCGCCAGCACCCTAACAGGGGAAAAGGACAATGAGCAGTTCTTC.

This clonotype was detected many times. The chain uses TRBV20-1 and TRBJ2-7; perhaps D is TRBD1 or TRBD2 (5 bases each). The V end was cut by 3 bases, the J end by 3 bases, with 15 bases between. Germline CDR1 reads DFQATT; CDR2 reads SNEGSKA (reference sequence). This CDR3 comprises 14 residues. The CDR3 spells CSASRDPRGYEQYV. CDR3 nucleotides: TGCAGTGCTAGCCGGGACCCGAGAGGCTACGAGCAGTACGTC.

This clonotype has just a few counts. This chain connects TRBV20-1 to TRBJ1-1; D is perhaps TRBD1 (6 bases). CDR1 is DFQATT, CDR2 SNEGSKA, per germline (reference sequence). The CDR3 is 14 residues long. V was trimmed by 0 bases and J by 8 bases, leaving 16 bases between them. CDR3 residues: CSARDLRGAGEAFF. In nucleotides, the CDR3 is TGCAGTGCTAGAGATCTACGGGGGGCAGGGGAAGCTTTCTTT.

This clonotype was detected many times. This chain uses TRBV5-1 with TRBJ2-1, with D perhaps matching TRBD1 or TRBD2 (5 bases each). V shed 0 bases and J shed 4 bases, with 11 bases lying between them. The germline gives CDR1 SGHRS, CDR2 YFSETQ. The CDR3 totals 15 residues. As DNA, the CDR3 is TGCGCCAGCAGCTTGGTACCAGGGAGTTACAATGAGCAGTTCTTC. Translated, it gives CASSLVPGSYNEQFF.

The table lists this clonotype with many counts. J is TRBJ2-1 and V is TRBV6-5, with 11 bases fitting TRBD2. There are 15 residues in the CDR3. The V and J ends lost 5 bases and 2 bases, in that order; junction bases with no gene match: 2. Germline CDR1 and CDR2: MNHEY and SVGAGI. The CDR3 coding sequence is TGTGCCAGCAGTAAGGGACTAGCGGCCTACAATGAGCAGTTCTTC. This sequence encodes CASSKGLAAYNEQFF.

This clonotype was seen repeatedly, ten times or more. This rearrangement joins TRBV12-3 or TRBV12-4 to TRBJ1-2; 9 bases align to TRBD1. This CDR3 has 17 residues. With V trimmed by 6 bases and J by 2 bases, 13 bases remained unmatched. CDR3 DNA: TGTGCCAGCAGCTTTCTTCCTGAGGACAGGGGAAACTATGGCTACACCTTC. This sequence encodes CASSFLPEDRGNYGYTF.

This clonotype has a count of ten or more. The chain combines TRBV5-1 with TRBJ2-3; D is uncertain. V gave up 0 bases and J gave up 7 bases, with 6 bases separating them. CDR3 length equals 12 residues. The germline CDR1 and CDR2 sequences are SGHRS and YFSETQ. The CDR3 sequence: CASSLEGNTQYF. The CDR3 DNA sequence: TGCGCCAGCAGCTTGGAGGGAAATACGCAGTATTTT. Together with reference TRBV5-1 and TRBJ2-3, the CDR3 gives the full variable domain: KAGVTQTPRYLIKTRGQQVTLSCSPISGHRSVSWYQQTPGQGLQFLFEYFSETQRNKGNFPGRFSGRQFSNSRSEMNVSTLELGDSALYLCASSLEGNTQYFGPGTRLTVL.

This clonotype has a count of ten or more. The chain employs TRBV5-1 and TRBJ1-5, with D tentatively TRBD1 (5 bases). This CDR3 has 14 amino acids. The germline gives CDR1 SGHRS, CDR2 YFSETQ. The germline V and J ends were trimmed by 1 base and 4 bases, with 9 bases remaining between them. In nucleotides, the CDR3 is TGCGCCAGCAGCTTGTCTCCAGGGAATCAGCCCCAGCATTTT. It codes for CASSLSPGNQPQHF.

There are a few counts of this clonotype. With a much larger clone just one base away, this may be a read error. The chain couples TRBV10-3 to TRBJ2-1; no clear D. Germline CDR1 and CDR2: ENHRY and SYGVKD. CDR3 length equals 12 residues. CDR3 nucleotides: TGTGACGGCGCCGGGTCTAACAATGAGCAGTTCTTC. Translation gives CDGAGSNNEQFF.

The table lists this clonotype with many counts. The chain has TRBV20-1 and TRBJ1-1; D possibly corresponds to TRBD1 (5 bases). V was cut by 6 bases and J by 1 base, with 12 bases left in between. This CDR3 comprises 13 residues. Germline values: CDR1 DFQATT, CDR2 SNEGSKA (reference sequence). As DNA, the CDR3 is TGCAGTGCCAGGGTTGGGGCGAACACTGAAGCTTTCTTT. It translates to CSARVGANTEAFF.

Ten or more counts support this clonotype. J is TRBJ2-7 and V is TRBV28, with D perhaps matching TRBD1 (6 bases). CDR1 and CDR2 (germline): MDHEN, SYDVKM. CDR3 length equals 15 residues. V dropped 5 bases and J dropped 2 bases, with 16 bases sitting between them. CDR3 amino acids: CASSAPDRPPYEQYV. CDR3 bases: TGTGCCAGCAGTGCCCCGGACAGACCGCCCTACGAGCAGTACGTC.

This clonotype was counted many times. The rearrangement uses TRBV6-5 and TRBJ2-3; 12 nucleotides align to TRBD1. The length of the CDR3 is 16 residues. Germline CDR1 is MNHEY and CDR2 is SVGAGI. The V segment lost 9 bases and the J segment 0 bases; nucleotides outside the gene matches: 7. CDR3 nucleotides: TGTGCCAGTCGGGACAGGGGGCGGTGGAGCACAGATACGCAGTATTTT. Translation gives CASRDRGRWSTDTQYF.

This clonotype appeared many times. This chain joins TRBV5-1 and TRBJ2-3; 8 positions match TRBD1. The CDR3 extends over 15 amino acids. Germline CDR1 and CDR2: SGHRS and YFSETQ. V lost 3 bases, J lost 3 bases, and 6 bases stayed unmatched. DNA for the CDR3: TGCGCCAGCAGCTCACAGGGGGTCGGGACAGATACGCAGTATTTT. Encoded protein: CASSSQGVGTDTQYF.